This entry lists 15 T cell receptor beta chains sequenced from one sample in a study of T cell changes during pregnancy in multiple sclerosis (dated by TCRdb to between 2017 and 2020). The library was obtained by the immunoSEQ multiplex PCR assay. Held by TCRdb, this immuneACCESS table contains in-frame sequences only and omits some clones. Under half of the omission traces to an unresolved V gene where checked; the cause of the rest is unknown. Within this sample are approximately 88,000 clones, with over 90% of them counted one time only. The ten biggest clones cover roughly 1.2% of the sample. The sample in question was peripheral blood, obtained in the second trimester of pregnancy. The receptors shown here come from a female donor with multiple sclerosis, enrolled in a pregnancy study.

The chain combines TRBV5-4 with TRBJ2-2, with 7 bases matching TRBD1. The ends lost 3 bases at V and 6 bases at J; junction bases unmatched: 5. The CDR3 runs 14 residues. CDR1 and CDR2 (germline): SGHNT, YYREEE (reference sequence). The CDR3 spells CASSSGQFSGELFF. The CDR3 region has the DNA TGTGCCAGCAGCTCGGGACAGTTCTCCGGGGAGCTGTTTTTT.

The chain employs TRBV9 and TRBJ1-1; 10 bases are shared with TRBD1. V shed 2 bases and J 5 bases; nucleotides not matched to a gene: 3. CDR1 and CDR2 (germline): SGDLS, YYNGEE. The CDR3 is made up of 14 amino acids. CDR3 coding DNA: TGTGCCAGCAGCGTCCGGGACAGGGGAACTGAAGCTTTCTTT. Translating gives CASSVRDRGTEAFF.

V gene TRBV5-1 combines with J gene TRBJ1-1; TRBD1 matches 7 bases. The CDR3 covers 14 residues. J gave up 2 bases and V 4 bases, and 5 bases lay outside the gene matches. CDR1 and CDR2 (germline): SGHRS, YFSETQ. For the CDR3, the DNA is TGCGCCAGCAGCACAGGGGACGTAAACACTGAAGCTTTCTTT. It codes for CASSTGDVNTEAFF.

CDR3 in amino acids: CASSLGQSNQPQHF. CDR3 in DNA: TGTGCCAGCAGTTTAGGACAGAGCAATCAGCCCCAGCATTTT. The J gene is TRBJ1-5, the V gene TRBV28, with D maybe TRBD1 (6 bases). CDR1 MDHEN and CDR2 SYDVKM come from the germline V gene. The V and J ends lost 2 bases and 1 base respectively, with 6 bases between them. The CDR3 totals 14 residues.

The CDR3 DNA is TGTGCCATCGACGGAACAGGGGGAGATAATGAGCAGTTCTTC. It specifies CAIDGTGGDNEQFF. This rearrangement joins TRBV10-3 to TRBJ2-1; 8 bases are shared with TRBD1. The CDR3 has 14 residues. With 8 bases clipped from V and 7 bases from J, the junction kept 10 bases outside the gene matches. CDR1 is ENHRY, CDR2 SYGVKD, per germline.

This chain joins TRBV2 and TRBJ2-5; D might be TRBD2 (6 bases). Between the trimmed V and J ends, which lost 11 bases and 4 bases, there was a span of 17 bases. The CDR3 totals 13 residues. In germline, CDR1 is SNHLY, CDR2 FYNNEI. The CDR3 is CAGSRGNLETQYF. DNA for the CDR3: TGTGCCGGTTCGCGGGGTAATTTAGAGACCCAGTACTTC.

This clone has a single count. The chain recombines TRBV5-1 with TRBJ2-7; 8 bases agree with TRBD1. The germline V gene encodes CDR1 SGHRS and CDR2 YFSETQ. This CDR3 has 15 residues. V was clipped by 0 bases and J by 2 bases; unmatched bases: 4. This CDR3 reads CASSLGGTGPYEQYF. The CDR3 DNA follows: TGCGCCAGCAGCTTGGGAGGGACAGGACCCTACGAGCAGTACTTC. Looking up the rest from reference TRBV5-1 and TRBJ2-7 gives the full variable domain: KAGVTQTPRYLIKTRGQQVTLSCSPISGHRSVSWYQQTPGQGLQFLFEYFSETQRNKGNFPGRFSGRQFSNSRSEMNVSTLELGDSALYLCASSLGGTGPYEQYFGPGTRLTVT.

The rearrangement links TRBV27 to TRBJ1-1; D remains unclear. This CDR3 region has 15 residues. Trimming left V 0 bases short and J 1 base short, with 9 bases between. CDR1 is MNHEY and CDR2 is SMNVEV in the germline V gene (reference sequence). Here the CDR3 reads CASSLSAGRNTEAFF. CDR3 sequence (DNA): TGTGCCAGCAGTTTATCGGCCGGGAGGAACACTGAAGCTTTCTTT.

The chain uses TRBV9 and TRBJ2-3, with D perhaps matching TRBD2 (6 bases). CDR3 length: 16 amino acids. Trimming left V 4 bases short and J 0 bases short, with 15 bases between. Looked up from germline, CDR1 is SGDLS and CDR2 is YYNGEE. CDR3: CASSPHSGTSTDTQYF. The DNA for the CDR3 is TGTGCCAGCAGCCCCCACTCGGGGACTAGCACAGATACGCAGTATTTT.

This chain joins TRBV15 and TRBJ2-1, with 8 nucleotides matching TRBD1. The length of the CDR3 is 15 residues. The J segment lost 5 bases and the V segment lost 4 bases, leaving 7 bases of the junction unmatched. Germline V lookup: CDR1 LNHNV, CDR2 YYDKDF (reference sequence). The CDR3 region has the DNA TGTGCCACCAGCACTCGAGGACAGGGCCACAATGAGCAGTTCTTC. Translation gives CATSTRGQGHNEQFF.

This chain joins TRBV6-1 and TRBJ1-1, with TRBD1 matching 9 bases. The CDR3 loop spans 15 amino acids. Germline loops: CDR1 MNHNS, CDR2 SASEGT. Trimming cost V 1 base and J 4 bases; bases outside gene matches: 4. The CDR3 DNA follows: TGTGCCAGCAGTGAAGTTGAGACAGGGGGCACTGAAGCTTTCTTT. It encodes CASSEVETGGTEAFF.

The CDR3 loop reads CASSRGGRNIQYF. In nucleotides, the CDR3 is TGTGCCAGCAGCCGGGGAGGGAGAAACATTCAGTACTTC. This chain uses TRBV5-4 with TRBJ2-4; 7 bases align to TRBD2. J gave up 6 bases and V 4 bases, and 4 bases lay outside the gene matches. CDR3 length equals 13 residues. Germline CDR1 is SGHNT and CDR2 is YYREEE (reference sequence).

The chain couples TRBV7-2 to TRBJ2-3; TRBD2 is a possible D gene (6 bases). The CDR3 consists of 20 residues. Germline-derived CDR1 and CDR2 are SGHTA and FQGNSA. Trimming shortened V by 0 bases and J by 1 base, and 23 bases separated the two germline ends. CDR3 sequence reads: CASSLAIGGSGRHGTDTQYF. DNA of the CDR3: TGTGCCAGCAGCTTAGCTATCGGGGGTTCGGGTCGTCACGGCACAGATACGCAGTATTTT.

This clone was seen a few times. This chain joins TRBV13 and TRBJ1-1, with 7 bases aligning to TRBD1. The V gene's germline CDR1 is PRHDT and CDR2 FYEKMQ (reference sequence). Trimming at V came to 4 bases and at J to 1 base, leaving 3 bases not matched to a gene. This CDR3 has 14 residues. CDR3 bases: TGTGCCAGCAGCTACCGGACAGGGAACACTGAAGCTTTCTTT. As protein: CASSYRTGNTEAFF.

The rearrangement links TRBV7-9 to TRBJ2-1, with 9 bases that match TRBD2. After removal of 7 bases from V and 7 bases from J, the junction contained 8 bases not matched to a gene. CDR3 size: 14 residues. The germline CDR1 and CDR2 sequences are SEHNR and FQNEAQ (reference sequence). The CDR3 DNA is TGTGCCAGCACCTGGGGGACTAGCTGGAATGAGCAGTTCTTC. Translating gives CASTWGTSWNEQFF.